This record looks at one T cell receptor (beta chain) sequence and its context. In the source study's methods: It was from reference gene primer amplification that nucleated cell counts were estimated. Method: immunoSEQ multiplex PCR; TCRdb's copy keeps in-frame clones and lacks some. That table is the source of V, J and clone size, and D and trimming were worked out from the DNA. The data contain about 480,000 clones, roughly 89% of them singletons. The CDR3 loop spans 14 amino acids. CDR1 and CDR2 (germline): LNHDA, SQIVND (reference sequence). V shed 7 bases and J shed 0 bases, with 7 bases lying between them. The sample belongs to a study of blood T cell repertoires in COVID-19.

Sequencing was performed on peripheral blood. The rearrangement joins TRBV19 to TRBJ1-6, with unresolved D. The source is a man younger than 35 with COVID-19, enrolled during active disease. This CDR3 is CASMHSSYNSPLHF. Here the CDR3 DNA reads TGTGCCAGTATGCACAGCTCCTATAATTCACCCCTCCACTTT.